These 10 T cell receptor beta chains came from one sample sequenced in a study of blood T cell repertoires in COVID-19. Assay: immunoSEQ multiplex PCR; the TCRdb copy retains only in-frame clones and omits some. The sample contains approximately 150,000 clones, 80% of which appear only once. The sequenced sample was peripheral blood. Source of these receptors: a woman between 45 and 65 years old with acute or convalescent COVID-19.

This clone was counted only a few times. CDR3 region: CASSLTRDRGTNEKLFF. CDR3 bases: TGTGCCAGCTCACTAACCCGGGACAGGGGGACTAATGAAAAACTGTTTTTT. The V call is TRBV18, the J call TRBJ1-4; 11 bases line up with TRBD1. CDR3 length: 17 residues. J lost 2 bases, V lost 4 bases, and 6 bases had no gene match. The germline V gene has CDR1 KGHSH and CDR2 LQKENI.

This clone has only a few counts. This chain connects TRBV4-3 to TRBJ1-2; the D is unclear. Germline CDR1 reads LGHNA; CDR2 reads YSLEER. V was trimmed by 1 base and J by 10 bases, leaving 10 bases between them. The CDR3 is made up of 12 amino acids. CDR3 sequence reads: CASSQGAFPYTF. The CDR3 DNA reads TGCGCCAGCAGCCAAGGGGCCTTTCCCTACACCTTC.

The chain combines TRBV4-3 with TRBJ2-5, with D perhaps matching TRBD2 (5 bases). Germline loops: CDR1 LGHNA, CDR2 YSLEER. This CDR3 is 17 amino acids long. The ends were cut back, 2 bases at V and 2 bases at J, with 18 bases in the middle. The CDR3 is CASSQRRGLAEQETQYF. The DNA for the CDR3 is TGCGCCAGCAGCCAAAGACGGGGTCTAGCTGAGCAAGAGACCCAGTACTTC.

The chain carries TRBV5-1 and TRBJ1-4, with a weak D call TRBD1 (5 bases). The CDR3 totals 15 residues. From germline, CDR1 is SGHRS and CDR2 YFSETQ. V was clipped by 3 bases and J by 6 bases, with 15 bases between them. The CDR3 DNA follows: TGCGCCAGCAGCTATGACGGTCAGGGCGATGAAAAACTGTTTTTT. Translating gives CASSYDGQGDEKLFF.

This rearrangement joins TRBV6-5 to TRBJ2-1, with D possibly being TRBD1 (5 bases). Deletions cut 0 bases from V and 9 bases from J, with 15 bases between. The CDR3 consists of 15 residues. Germline loops: CDR1 MNHEY, CDR2 SVGAGI. CDR3 protein: CASSYSIDSAFEQFF. Written as DNA, the CDR3 is TGTGCCAGCAGTTACTCGATTGACAGTGCCTTTGAGCAGTTCTTC.

This clone was seen only a few times. This chain joins TRBV6-2 or TRBV6-3 and TRBJ1-2; D is undetermined. Germline V gene data show CDR1 as MNHEY and CDR2 as SVGEGT. Trimming took off 5 bases at V and 5 bases at J, with 15 bases between the two ends. The CDR3 has 14 residues. The chain's CDR3 is CASSPAVRLYGYTF. In nucleotides, the CDR3 is TGTGCCAGCAGTCCCGCGGTCCGGTTATATGGCTACACCTTC.

The chain couples TRBV10-3 to TRBJ2-2; 7 bases align to TRBD2. Germline V gives CDR1 ENHRY, CDR2 SYGVKD. Trimming removed 0 bases from V and 0 bases from J; junction bases left unmatched: 4. The CDR3 has 17 amino acids. The DNA for the CDR3 is TGTGCCATCAGTGAGTCTCGAGCGGGGCCGAACACCGGGGAGCTGTTTTTT. Encoded protein: CAISESRAGPNTGELFF.

The chain links TRBV19 to TRBJ2-4; a possible D gene is TRBD2 (6 bases). The CDR3 is 14 residues long. Trimming removed 3 bases from V and 10 bases from J, with 16 bases in between. Germline assignment: CDR1 LNHDA and CDR2 SQIVND (reference sequence). The CDR3 region is CASSIAGTSSIQYF. In DNA form, the CDR3 reads TGTGCCAGTAGTATCGCCGGGACTTCTTCAATTCAGTACTTC.

Concerning this clone itself: Other DNA sequences within the sample encode an identical CDR3. This rearrangement joins TRBV6-5 to TRBJ2-7; D may be TRBD1 (6 bases). There are 15 residues in the CDR3. Germline V lookup: CDR1 MNHEY, CDR2 SVGAGI. The ends were cut back, 0 bases at V and 2 bases at J, with 11 bases in the middle. CDR3 nucleotides: TGTGCCAGCAGTTACTCCCTGGACAGCGCCTACGAGCAGTACTTC. Translation: CASSYSLDSAYEQYF.

Concerning this clone: Other DNA sequences of this sample code for an identical CDR3. V is TRBV5-1 and J is TRBJ1-4; D uncertain. V lost 0 bases, J lost 1 base, and 4 bases lay in between. The length of the CDR3 is 14 residues. Germline V gene data show CDR1 as SGHRS and CDR2 as YFSETQ. The DNA of the CDR3 is TGCGCCAGCAGCTTGGGCGGAACTAATGAAAAACTGTTTTTT. Protein product: CASSLGGTNEKLFF.